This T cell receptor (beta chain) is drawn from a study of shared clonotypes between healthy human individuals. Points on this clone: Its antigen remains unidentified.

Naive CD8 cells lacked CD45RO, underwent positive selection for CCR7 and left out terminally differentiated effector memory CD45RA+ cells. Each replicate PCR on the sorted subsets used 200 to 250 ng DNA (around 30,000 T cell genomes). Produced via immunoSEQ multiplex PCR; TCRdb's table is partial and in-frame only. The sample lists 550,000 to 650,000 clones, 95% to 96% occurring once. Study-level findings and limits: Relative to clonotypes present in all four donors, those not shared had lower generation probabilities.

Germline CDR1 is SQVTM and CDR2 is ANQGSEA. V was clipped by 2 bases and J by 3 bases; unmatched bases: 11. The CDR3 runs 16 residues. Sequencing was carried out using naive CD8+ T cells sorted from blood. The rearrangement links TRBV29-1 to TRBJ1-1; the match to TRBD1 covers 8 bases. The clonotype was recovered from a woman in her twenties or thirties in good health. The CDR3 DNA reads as TGCAGCGTTGAACAACCGGACTCACAGGGGGACACTGAAGCTTTCTTT. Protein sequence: CSVEQPDSQGDTEAFF.